These T cell receptor beta chains were read from a single sample in a study of blood T cell repertoires in COVID-19. Here immunoSEQ multiplex PCR was the method, and the copy in TCRdb shows in-frame clones only, minus some. The data hold over 60,000 clones, with around 89% observed a single time. The sequenced sample consisted of peripheral blood. The origin of the receptors is a woman of 80 years or more with active COVID-19. The CDR3 runs from the conserved cysteine through the conserved F or W. A D gene is named only where the DNA matches it firmly. Clone size is given for some rows only: seen once, a few or many times, or a class if the clone is expanded.

v_call,j_call,clone_size,d_call,cdr3_nt,cdr3_aa
TRBV5-1,TRBJ2-6,.,.,TGCGCCAGTTCTAAAGAGGCGGGATTTTTCTCTGGGGCCAACGTCCTGACTTTC,CASSKEAGFFSGANVLTF
TRBV18,TRBJ2-1,once,.,TGTGCCAGCTCACCTCTACGGGGTCCTAATGAGCAGTTCTTC,CASSPLRGPNEQFF
TRBV27,TRBJ1-1,.,.,TGTGCCAGCAGTTTAAGGGGCAGTCCGAACACTGAAGCTTTCTTT,CASSLRGSPNTEAFF
TRBV28,TRBJ2-5,once,.,TGTGCCAGCAGCCTGACAGGAAGCGGGATAGTGAAGACCCAGTACTTC,CASSLTGSGIVKTQYF
TRBV7-7,TRBJ1-4,.,.,TGTGCTAGCAGCCGAAGAGACCGTAGGGGAGAAAAACTGTTTTTT,CASSRRDRRGEKLFF
TRBV18,TRBJ1-2,.,.,TGTGCCAGCTCACCACCCTTACAGGGATCTAACTATGGCTACACCTTC,CASSPPLQGSNYGYTF
TRBV9,TRBJ2-1,once,.,TGTGCCAGCAGCTGGCGGAACTCCTACAATGAGCAGTTCTTC,CASSWRNSYNEQFF
TRBV25-1,TRBJ1-6,.,.,TGTGCCAGCACGTCCGGGGACATTGTCCTCTTT,CASTSGDIVLF
TRBV19,TRBJ1-1,.,.,TGTGCCAGTAGAGAGGGAAGGGTGGCCACTGAAGCTTTCTTT,CASREGRVATEAFF
TRBV6-5,TRBJ1-6,.,.,TGTGCCAGCACCAGCTCCTATAATTCACCCCTCCACTTT,CASTSSYNSPLHF
TRBV5-1,TRBJ1-4,.,TRBD1,TGCGCCAGCACGGAACAGGGGCGGGAAGGGGAAAAACTGTTTTTT,CASTEQGREGEKLFF
TRBV6-5,TRBJ2-7,.,TRBD1,TGTGCCAGCAGTTACCACGGACAGGGGTACTACGAGCAGTACTTC,CASSYHGQGYYEQYF
TRBV6-6,TRBJ2-7,.,.,TGTGCCAGCAGACCGGGGACAAACTACGAGCAGTACTTC,CASRPGTNYEQYF